This T cell receptor beta chain was recorded in a study of blood T cells in healthy people across ages. It was with a sample-barcoded 5' primer and a J-beta primer mix that a second PCR of roughly 7 to 12 cycles was run. TCRdb analysed the 5' RACE reads with MiXCR anew, one entry per CDR3 protein. The data contain approximately 900,000 distinct CDR3 sequences, under 35% of them singletons. The CDR3 consists of 14 residues. CDR1 and CDR2 (germline): LGHNA, YSLEER. Trimming removed 1 base from V and 1 base from J, with 7 bases in between. The table lists this clonotype with many counts. The same sample was also used in a study of T cells of mothers and their children.

Sample: blood. This receptor was obtained from a woman aged 40 to 50 in good health. V usage is TRBV4-3 and J usage is TRBJ2-5; TRBD1 might be the D (5 bases). The CDR3 DNA reads as TGCGCCAGCAGCCAAGGCAGGGCCCAAGAGACCCAGTACTTC. Amino acids: CASSQGRAQETQYF.